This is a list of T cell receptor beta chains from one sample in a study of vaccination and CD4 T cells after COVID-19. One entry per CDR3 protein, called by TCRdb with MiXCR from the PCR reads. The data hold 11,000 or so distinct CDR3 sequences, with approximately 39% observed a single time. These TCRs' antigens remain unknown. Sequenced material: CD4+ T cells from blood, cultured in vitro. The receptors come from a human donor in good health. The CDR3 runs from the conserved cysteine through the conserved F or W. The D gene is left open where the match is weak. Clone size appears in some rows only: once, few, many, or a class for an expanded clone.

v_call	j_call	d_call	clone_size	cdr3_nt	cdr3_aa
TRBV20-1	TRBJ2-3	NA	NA	TGCAGCAGGGGCACCGGGAATCTGGGAGATACGCAGTATTTT	CSRGTGNLGDTQYF
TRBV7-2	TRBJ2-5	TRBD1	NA	TGTGCCAGCAGCTTCAACAGGGGTCAAGAGACCCAGTACTTC	CASSFNRGQETQYF
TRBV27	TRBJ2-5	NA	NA	TGTGCCAGCAGCCTAATTCAGGAGACCCAGTACTTC	CASSLIQETQYF
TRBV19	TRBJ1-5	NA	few	TGTGCCAGTAGTTTTGGCAGGGCCCTAAGCCCCCAGCATTTT	CASSFGRALSPQHF
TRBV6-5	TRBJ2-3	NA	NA	TGTGCCAGCAGTTACTCGTTTAACACGGATACCCAGTATTTT	CASSYSFNTDTQYF
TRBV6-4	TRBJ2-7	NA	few	TGTGCCAGCAGTACGACAGGGAAGCGGGACGAGCAGTACTTC	CASSTTGKRDEQYF
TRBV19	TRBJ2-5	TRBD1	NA	TGTGCCAGTAGTCCTCGGACAGGGGGCCGTGAGACCCAGTACTTC	CASSPRTGGRETQYF
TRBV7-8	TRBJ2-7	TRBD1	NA	TGTGCCAGCAGCCCCGGGACAGGTAGGAGCTCCTACGAGCAGTACTTC	CASSPGTGRSSYEQYF
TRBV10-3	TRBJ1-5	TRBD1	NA	TGTGCCATCAGTAAACACCTATGGGACAGGGAGAATCAGCCCCAGCATTTT	CAISKHLWDRENQPQHF
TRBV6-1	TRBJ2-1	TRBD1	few	TGTGCCAGCAGTGAGGGGCAGGGGGCGGATGAGCAGTTCTTC	CASSEGQGADEQFF
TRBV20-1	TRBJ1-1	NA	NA	TGCAGTGAAGGGCCCCGCGACACTGAAGCTTTCTTT	CSEGPRDTEAFF
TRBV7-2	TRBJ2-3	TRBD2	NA	TGTGCCAGCAGCTTAGGACTAGCGGGAGGGCCTTTGAGCACAGATACGCAGTATTTT	CASSLGLAGGPLSTDTQYF
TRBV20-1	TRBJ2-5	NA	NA	TGCAGTGGGGGCTCGTGGGAGACCCAGTACTTC	CSGGSWETQYF
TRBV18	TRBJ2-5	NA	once	TGTGCCAGCTCACCACCTCGCGGAGGGGTAGAGACCCAGTACTTC	CASSPPRGGVETQYF
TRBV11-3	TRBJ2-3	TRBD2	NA	TGTGCCAGCAGCTTAGGTGGTAGCGGGACAAAAGATACGCAGTATTTT	CASSLGGSGTKDTQYF
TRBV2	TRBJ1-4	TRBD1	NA	TGTGCCAGCATGTTCCGAGCCCAGGGGGCTAATGAAAAACTGTTTTTT	CASMFRAQGANEKLFF
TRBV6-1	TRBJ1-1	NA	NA	TGTGCCAGCAGTCAGACAGGAGAGAACACTGAAGCTTTCTTT	CASSQTGENTEAFF
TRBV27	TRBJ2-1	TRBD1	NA	TGTGCCAGCAGTCCTTGGGACAGGTACAATGAGCAGTTCTTC	CASSPWDRYNEQFF
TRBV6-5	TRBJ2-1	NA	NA	TGTGCCAGCAGTTTGACACAAAGCTCCTACAATGAGCAGTTCTTC	CASSLTQSSYNEQFF
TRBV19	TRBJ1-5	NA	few	TGTGCCAGTAGGGCAGGGAATGGGGGCAATCAGCCCCAGCATTTT	CASRAGNGGNQPQHF
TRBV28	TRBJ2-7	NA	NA	TGTGCCAGCAGTTTTGGGGGAGAACAGGACTACTACGAGCAGTACTTC	CASSFGGEQDYYEQYF
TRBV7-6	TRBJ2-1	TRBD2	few	TGTGCCAGCAGCTTTTACGGGAGGCCCGACAATGAGCAGTTCTTC	CASSFYGRPDNEQFF
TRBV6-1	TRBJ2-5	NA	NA	TGTGCCAGCAGTGAACCGGGTCCCCAGTACTTC	CASSEPGPQYF
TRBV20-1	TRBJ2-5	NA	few	TGCAGTGCCGTAAAAGTGAGCGGACAAGAGACCCAGTACTTC	CSAVKVSGQETQYF
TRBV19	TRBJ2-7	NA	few	TGTGCCAGTAGTGTATACAGGGAAGGATACGAGCAGTACTTC	CASSVYREGYEQYF
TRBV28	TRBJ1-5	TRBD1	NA	TGTGCCAGCAGTTTAATTCGGCAGGGGGCCCATCAGCCCCAGCATTTT	CASSLIRQGAHQPQHF
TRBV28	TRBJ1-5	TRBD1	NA	TGTGCCAGCCTGACAGGGATGAGGAATCAGCCCCAGCATTTT	CASLTGMRNQPQHF
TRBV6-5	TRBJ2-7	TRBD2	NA	TGTGCCAGCAGTTATAGGTCTAGCGGGAGCACGAGGTACGAGCAGTACTTC	CASSYRSSGSTRYEQYF
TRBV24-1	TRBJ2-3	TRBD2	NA	TGTGCCACCAGTGATTTTTGGGCTAGCGGAAGCACAGATACGCAGTATTTT	CATSDFWASGSTDTQYF
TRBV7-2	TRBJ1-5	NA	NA	TGTGCCAGCAGTGAGAGGACAGATCAGCCCCAGCATTTT	CASSERTDQPQHF
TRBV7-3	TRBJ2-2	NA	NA	TGTGCCAGCAGCTTAGCTGCCACCGGGGAGCTGTTTTTT	CASSLAATGELFF
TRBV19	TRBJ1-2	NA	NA	TGTGCCAGTAGTATAGTTGCAGGGTTCGGGTCCACCGCGAACTATGGCTACACCTTC	CASSIVAGFGSTANYGYTF
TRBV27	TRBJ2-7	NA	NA	TGTGCCAGCAGTTTAACAGGCTCAACCTACGAGCAGTACTTC	CASSLTGSTYEQYF
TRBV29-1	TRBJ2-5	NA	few	TGCAGCGTTGCTGGCGGGCAAGAGACCCAGTACTTC	CSVAGGQETQYF
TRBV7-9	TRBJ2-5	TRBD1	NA	TGTGCCAGCAGCTCTCACGACAGGGGGCGCCGGGAGACCCAGTACTTC	CASSSHDRGRRETQYF
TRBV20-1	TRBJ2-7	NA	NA	TGCAGTGCTAGAGATCTCGGTTGGGCGGGATCGTTCGAGCAGTACTTC	CSARDLGWAGSFEQYF
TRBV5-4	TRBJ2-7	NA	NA	TGTGCCAGCAGCTTTTCGGGTGGGGCGGAGCAGTACTTC	CASSFSGGAEQYF
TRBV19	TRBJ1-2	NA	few	TGTGCCAGTAGTATCCGTACGATCATCCCTAATGGCTACACCTTC	CASSIRTIIPNGYTF
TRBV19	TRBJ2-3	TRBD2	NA	TGTGCCAGTAGCCGTAGCGGGAGGGACGGAGATACGCAGTATTTT	CASSRSGRDGDTQYF
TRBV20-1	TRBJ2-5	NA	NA	TGCAGTGCTAGAGTAGCTAGCCAAGAGACCCAGTACTTC	CSARVASQETQYF
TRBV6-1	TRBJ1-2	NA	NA	TGTGCCAGCAGTAAAAACTGGGAACAACATAACTATGGCTACACCTTC	CASSKNWEQHNYGYTF
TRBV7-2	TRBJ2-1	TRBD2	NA	TGTGCCAGCAGCTTATATGCTAGCGGGAAGGCTGAGCAGTTCTTC	CASSLYASGKAEQFF
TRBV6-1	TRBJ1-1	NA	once	TGTGCCAGCAGCCAGGACAGTGTGAACACTGAAGCTTTCTTT	CASSQDSVNTEAFF
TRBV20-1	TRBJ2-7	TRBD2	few	TGCAGTGCTAGCATTAGCGGGACCAGCTCCTACGAGCAGTACTTC	CSASISGTSSYEQYF
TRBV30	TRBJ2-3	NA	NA	TGTGCCTGGACTACCACAGATACGCAGTATTTT	CAWTTTDTQYF
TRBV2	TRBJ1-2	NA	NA	TGTGCCAGCACGCCAGGGGTGGCCTATGGCTACACCTTC	CASTPGVAYGYTF
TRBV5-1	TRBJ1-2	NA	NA	TGCGCCAGCAGCTTGGCCATCGGGAACTATGGCTACACCTTC	CASSLAIGNYGYTF
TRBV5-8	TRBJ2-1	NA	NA	TGTGCCAGCAGCCACCGGGACACCTACAATGAGCAGTTCTTC	CASSHRDTYNEQFF
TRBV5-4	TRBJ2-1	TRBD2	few	TGTGCCAGCAGCTTGAGCGGGAGGTCCTACAATGAGCAGTTCTTC	CASSLSGRSYNEQFF
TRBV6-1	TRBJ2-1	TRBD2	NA	TGTGCCAGCAGTCCGGGACTAGCGACCCTCGGGATCTTC	CASSPGLATLGIF
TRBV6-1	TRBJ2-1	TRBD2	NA	TGTGCCAGCAGTGCGAGAGCGGGAGCTTTCAATGAGCAGTTCTTC	CASSARAGAFNEQFF